What follows are 19 T cell receptor beta chains derived from one specimen sequenced in a study of OX40 agonist ivuxolimab in advanced cancers. Sequenced by immunoSEQ multiplex PCR; TCRdb stores in-frame clones only, minus some. Of nearly 90,000 clones listed, around nine tenths were seen once; the top ten hold around 1.5%. The specimen comprised CD4+ or CD8+ T cells sorted from blood, sampled in a trial of the OX40 agonist ivuxolimab. All receptors come from an adult with an advanced solid tumor such as melanoma, head and neck, liver or kidney cancer.

The gene calls are TRBV6-6 and TRBJ2-3; TRBD2 matches 10 bases. Germline values: CDR1 MNHNY, CDR2 SVGAGI (reference sequence). CDR3 length: 15 amino acids. V was clipped by 5 bases and J by 2 bases; unmatched bases: 4. The chain's CDR3 is CASSQGLAFTDTQYF. The CDR3 DNA is TGTGCCAGCAGTCAGGGACTAGCGTTCACAGATACGCAGTATTTT.

V gene TRBV20-1 combines with J gene TRBJ1-2, with D uncertain. V was trimmed by 4 bases and J by 4 bases, leaving 7 bases between them. The CDR3 is 11 amino acids. Germline V gene sequence: CDR1 DFQATT, CDR2 SNEGSKA (reference sequence). The CDR3 DNA reads TGCAGTGCTAAAGAGCTCTATGGCTACACCTTC. It encodes CSAKELYGYTF.

Only a few counts were recorded for this clone. The rearrangement joins TRBV2 to TRBJ2-3, with D perhaps matching TRBD2 (6 bases). The CDR3 consists of 14 residues. The germline V gene has CDR1 SNHLY and CDR2 FYNNEI. CDR3 in amino acids: CASRLAMNTDTQYF. CDR3 coding DNA: TGTGCGAGCCGGCTAGCGATGAACACAGATACGCAGTATTTT.

This chain connects TRBV6-6 to TRBJ2-4, with D maybe TRBD2 (5 bases). This CDR3 spans 15 amino acids. Between the trimmed V and J ends, which lost 2 bases and 3 bases, there was a span of 11 bases. Germline-derived CDR1 and CDR2 are MNHNY and SVGAGI (reference sequence). In nucleotides, the CDR3 is TGTGCCAGCAGTTACGAATCGGGGAACAAAAACATTCAGTACTTC. Protein product: CASSYESGNKNIQYF.

The chain recombines TRBV2 with TRBJ2-4, with D uncertain. This CDR3 comprises 16 residues. The V gene lost 4 bases and the J gene lost 0 bases, with 13 bases spanning the gap. The germline V gene has CDR1 SNHLY and CDR2 FYNNEI. The CDR3: CASSVGATAAKNIQYF. CDR3 nucleotide sequence: TGTGCCAGCAGTGTTGGCGCGACCGCAGCCAAAAACATTCAGTACTTC.

The rearrangement links TRBV11-2 to TRBJ1-3; 10 positions match TRBD1. The CDR3 length is 15 residues. J gave up 5 bases and V 5 bases, and 6 bases lay outside the gene matches. Germline V gene data show CDR1 as SGHAT and CDR2 as FQNNGV. The CDR3 coding sequence is TGTGCCAGCAGCCAGGGACAGGGGACACGAAACACCATATATTTT. It yields the protein CASSQGQGTRNTIYF.

The chain carries TRBV5-5 and TRBJ2-1; D is unclear. The CDR3 consists of 15 residues. Germline V lookup: CDR1 SGHKS, CDR2 YYEKEE (reference sequence). V lost 0 bases and J lost 0, with 7 bases in between. The CDR3 is CASSLELSSYNEQFF. CDR3 nucleotides: TGTGCCAGCAGCTTGGAACTGAGCTCCTACAATGAGCAGTTCTTC.

The chain uses TRBV6-1 and TRBJ1-5; possible D gene TRBD1, 5 bases. The CDR3 is 19 amino acids. Germline V lookup: CDR1 MNHNS, CDR2 SASEGT. Trimming pared 1 base from V and 1 base from J, leaving 20 bases between. The CDR3 sequence: CASSEVAGSSLGSNQPQHF. The DNA of the CDR3 is TGTGCCAGCAGTGAAGTGGCAGGGAGTTCGCTAGGAAGCAATCAGCCCCAGCATTTT.

The chain is built from TRBV11-2 and TRBJ2-7; 9 bases match TRBD1. The length of the CDR3 is 16 residues. Losses at the gene ends were 4 bases for V and 6 bases for J; bases not matched to a gene: 13. In germline, CDR1 is SGHAT, CDR2 FQNNGV. The CDR3, as DNA: TGTGCCAGCAGCTCTAGGGACAGGGAAAGGCTCGCCGAGCAGTACTTC. Translating gives CASSSRDRERLAEQYF.

The chain combines TRBV19 with TRBJ1-3, with D possibly matching TRBD1 (6 bases). V was trimmed by 5 bases and J by 0 bases, leaving 11 bases between them. Germline V gives CDR1 LNHDA, CDR2 SQIVND (reference sequence). The CDR3 contains 15 residues. Here the CDR3 DNA reads TGTGCCAGTAGTGTACAGGGATTCTCTGGAAACACCATATATTTT. Its translation: CASSVQGFSGNTIYF.

The gene calls are TRBV10-3 and TRBJ2-3; D remains unclear. Germline values: CDR1 ENHRY, CDR2 SYGVKD. The CDR3 consists of 13 residues. V lost 4 bases to trimming and J lost 2 bases, with 7 bases between them. The CDR3 DNA reads as TGTGCCATCAGTGGACTGATCACAGATACGCAGTATTTT. This gives the protein CAISGLITDTQYF.

The chain couples TRBV18 to TRBJ2-2; D possibly corresponds to TRBD2 (5 bases). Germline CDR1 and CDR2: KGHSH and LQKENI. V was pared by 3 bases and J by 4 bases, with 12 bases between. The CDR3 loop spans 15 amino acids. As DNA, the CDR3 is TGTGCCAGCTCACCCCGAGGGCCTGGCACCGGGGAGCTGTTTTTT. The encoded protein is CASSPRGPGTGELFF.

The V gene is TRBV12-5, the J gene TRBJ2-2; D may be TRBD1 or TRBD2 (6 bases each). The CDR3 runs to 17 residues. V lost 4 bases to trimming and J lost 3 bases, with 18 bases between them. Per germline, CDR1 LGHNT and CDR2 FRNRAP. For the CDR3, the DNA is TGTGCTAGTGGTTCCTGGAGGGGGATTTCGGACACCGGGGAGCTGTTTTTT. Amino acids: CASGSWRGISDTGELFF.

This clone was counted a few times. The CDR3 bases are TGCGCCAGCAGCTTGGCTTATACTAGCAATGAGCAGTTCTTC. Translated: CASSLAYTSNEQFF. The V gene is TRBV5-1, the J gene TRBJ2-1; D might be TRBD2 (5 bases). Trimming removed 0 bases at V and 6 bases at J, with 10 bases between. Germline lookup yields CDR1 SGHRS and CDR2 YFSETQ. There are 14 residues in the CDR3.

The chain is built from TRBV30 and TRBJ2-3; 8 bases fit TRBD1. The CDR3 extends over 14 amino acids. Germline V CDR1 and CDR2: GTSNPN, SVGIG (reference sequence). J gave up 1 base and V 7 bases, and 7 bases lay outside the gene matches. DNA of the CDR3: TGTGCCTTGAGACAGGGGAGAGGCACAGATACGCAGTATTTT. Translation gives CALRQGRGTDTQYF. Variable domain in full (rest from reference TRBV30 and TRBJ2-3): SQTIHQWPATLVQPVGSPLSLECTVEGTSNPNLYWYRQAAGRGLQLLFYSVGIGQISSEVPQNLSASRPQDRQFILSSKKLLLSDSGFYLCALRQGRGTDTQYFGPGTRLTVL.

The chain uses TRBV9 and TRBJ2-7; 7 nucleotides line up with TRBD1. Germline CDR1 and CDR2: SGDLS and YYNGEE. The V gene end was trimmed by 4 bases and the J gene end by 6 bases; junction bases not matched to a gene: 7. This CDR3 is 13 amino acids long. CDR3 sequence: CASSINTGVEQYF. As DNA, the CDR3 is TGTGCCAGCAGCATAAACACAGGGGTCGAGCAGTACTTC.

This clone was detected once. The chain combines TRBV25-1 with TRBJ1-2; 11 bases map to TRBD1. The ends lost 6 bases at V and 5 bases at J; junction bases unmatched: 5. The CDR3 loop spans 14 amino acids. CDR1 and CDR2 from the germline V gene are MGHDK and SYGVNS. Here the CDR3 DNA reads TGTGCCAGCAGCCGGACAGGGGGCCTATATGGCTACACCTTC. As protein: CASSRTGGLYGYTF.

This chain joins TRBV6-5 and TRBJ2-2, with a tentative D call TRBD2 (6 bases). Germline V gives CDR1 MNHEY, CDR2 SVGAGI. The CDR3 sequence is 13 residues long. V lost 4 bases to trimming and J lost 5 bases, with 8 bases between them. CDR3 residues: CASSLGGTGELFF. In DNA, the CDR3 is TGTGCCAGCAGTTTGGGGGGAACCGGGGAGCTGTTTTTT.

The chain uses TRBV7-6 and TRBJ2-5; D remains ambiguous. CDR3 size: 15 residues. Germline V gives CDR1 SGHVS, CDR2 FNYEAQ. Trimming took off 8 bases at V and 4 bases at J, with 20 bases between the two ends. The CDR3 here is CASRLSPLGIETQYF. As DNA, the CDR3 is TGTGCCAGCCGCCTCTCCCCTCTGGGTATAGAGACCCAGTACTTC.